A single sample gave rise to the 32 T cell receptor beta chains below, sequenced in a study of cytomegalovirus exposure and HLA in healthy donors. PCR was performed using 60 Vbeta and 13 Jbeta primers. Sequencing used immunoSEQ multiplex PCR; TCRdb keeps in-frame clones, though not all of them. The sample lists approximately 90,000 clones; under 80% were seen once. The specimen sequenced was PBMCs. Source of these receptors: a male donor in good health and CMV-seronegative.

J is TRBJ2-5 and V is TRBV6-1; perhaps TRBD1 as D (6 bases). The DNA matches TRBJ2-7 better at its end, which makes the J call doubtful. Germline assignment: CDR1 MNHNS and CDR2 SASEGT. The CDR3 is 12 amino acids. As DNA, the CDR3 is TGTGCCAGTAGTCCCACAGGGTCCGAGCAGTACTTC. Residues: CASSPTGSEQYF.

V usage is TRBV5-1 and J usage is TRBJ2-5; 9 bases agree with TRBD1. The closer fit of TRBJ2-7 to the DNA end suggests the J call may be wrong. CDR1 is SGHRS and CDR2 is YFSETQ in the germline V gene. This CDR3 comprises 14 residues. Here the CDR3 reads CASSGDRVSYEQYF. The CDR3 DNA reads as TGCGCCAGCAGCGGGGACAGGGTCTCCTACGAGCAGTACTTC.

The chain links TRBV2 to TRBJ1-2, with D perhaps matching TRBD1 (5 bases). Germline-derived CDR1 and CDR2 are SNHLY and FYNNEI. This CDR3 region has 16 residues. The V end lost 0 bases, the J end lost 2 bases, and 13 bases lay between the germline ends. DNA of the CDR3: TGTGCCAGCAGTGAAGCCCGCACCAGGGAAAACTATGGCTACACCTTC. Translating it yields CASSEARTRENYGYTF.

V usage is TRBV4-3 and J usage is TRBJ2-7, with TRBD2 as a possible D gene (5 bases). With 4 bases removed from V and 1 base from J, the gap between germline ends came to 8 bases. Germline V gene data show CDR1 as LGHNA and CDR2 as YSLEER. CDR3 length: 13 amino acids. The CDR3 DNA sequence: TGCGCCAGCAGCCCCCAGCGGTCCTACGAGCAGTACTTC. As protein: CASSPQRSYEQYF.

The V gene is TRBV5-6, the J gene TRBJ1-5; 9 nucleotides match TRBD1. In germline, CDR1 is SGHDT, CDR2 YYEEEE. This CDR3 spans 16 amino acids. V lost 4 bases to trimming and J lost 1 base; unmatched junction nucleotides: 6. The CDR3: CASSLRQGVSNQPQHF. For the CDR3, the DNA is TGTGCCAGCAGCCTTCGACAGGGGGTGAGCAATCAGCCCCAGCATTTT.

V is TRBV29-1 and J is TRBJ2-5; D possibly corresponds to TRBD2 (6 bases). The CDR3 totals 16 residues. CDR1 SQVTM and CDR2 ANQGSEA come from the germline V gene. Trimming pared 2 bases from V and 4 bases from J, leaving 20 bases between. The CDR3 sequence: CSVERPPSEGRETQYF. The CDR3 DNA follows: TGCAGCGTTGAACGACCTCCTAGCGAGGGGCGAGAGACCCAGTACTTC.

With respect to this clone: At one of its ends the junction is not consistent with the germline gene, which may arise from a read error. The chain carries TRBV5-1 and TRBJ1-1, with 9 bases aligning to TRBD1. There are 13 residues in the CDR3. From germline, CDR1 is SGHRS and CDR2 YFSETQ. The CDR3 spells CASRLDRGTEAFF. CDR3 nucleotides: TGCGCCAGCAGATTGGACAGGGGCACTGAAGCTTTCTTT. Filled out from reference TRBV5-1 and TRBJ1-1, the complete variable domain reads KAGVTQTPRYLIKTRGQQVTLSCSPISGHRSVSWYQQTPGQGLQFLFEYFSETQRNKGNFPGRFSGRQFSNSRSEMNVSTLELGDSALYLCASRLDRGTEAFFGQGTRLTVV.

The chain couples TRBV5-8 to TRBJ1-4; no clear D gene. V gave up 5 bases and J gave up 8 bases, with 16 bases separating them. From germline, CDR1 is SGHTS and CDR2 YDEGEE. The CDR3 is 14 amino acids. The CDR3 DNA follows: TGTGCCAGCAGTGGTCCGCTGACGGGAGAAAAACTGTTTTTT. This translates into CASSGPLTGEKLFF.

The gene calls are TRBV5-1 and TRBJ2-1; tentatively, D is TRBD1 (6 bases). Germline values: CDR1 SGHRS, CDR2 YFSETQ. V lost 1 base and J 0 bases, leaving 11 bases between the germline ends. This CDR3 is 16 amino acids long. DNA of the CDR3: TGCGCCAGCAGCTTGAATGACAGGAGCTCCTACAATGAGCAGTTCTTC. Amino acid sequence: CASSLNDRSSYNEQFF.

The chain links TRBV9 to TRBJ1-2, with 7 bases aligning to TRBD1. The CDR3 contains 13 residues. Germline CDR1 SGDLS, CDR2 YYNGEE. Unmatched junction bases numbered 4, after V lost 3 bases and J lost 5 bases. The CDR3 region has the DNA TGTGCCAGCAGCGGGACAGGATTGTATGGCTACACCTTC. Protein sequence: CASSGTGLYGYTF.

This clone was seen a few times. The chain couples TRBV11-2 to TRBJ1-2; 7 bases line up with TRBD1. The CDR3 is made up of 14 amino acids. Germline values: CDR1 SGHAT, CDR2 FQNNGV. V dropped 3 bases and J dropped 7; count of bases not matched to a gene: 8. The CDR3: CASSFPDRRSGYTF. CDR3 coding DNA: TGTGCCAGCAGCTTCCCGGACAGGAGGAGTGGCTACACCTTC.

The gene calls are TRBV28 and TRBJ2-2; 8 bases fit TRBD2. The trim removed 3 bases at V and 8 bases at J, leaving 8 bases unmatched. This CDR3 contains 15 residues. CDR1 and CDR2 from the germline V gene are MDHEN and SYDVKM. CDR3 protein: CASSFKRERGGELFF. The CDR3 DNA reads TGTGCCAGCAGTTTTAAGCGGGAGCGAGGAGGGGAGCTGTTTTTT.

The J gene is TRBJ2-1, the V gene TRBV7-8; 10 bases fit TRBD2. The CDR3 is 15 amino acids. J gave up 7 bases and V 2 bases, and 5 bases lay outside the gene matches. Germline V gene lookup returns CDR1 SGHVS and CDR2 FQNEAQ. The CDR3 reads CASSLQRGGRNEQFF. The CDR3 nucleotides read TGTGCCAGCAGCTTACAGCGGGGGGGCCGGAATGAGCAGTTCTTC. Based on the CDR3 plus reference TRBV7-8 and TRBJ2-1, the full variable domain is GAGVSQSPRYKVAKRGQDVALRCDPISGHVSLFWYQQALGQGPEFLTYFQNEAQLDKSGLPSDRFFAERPEGSVSTLKIQRTQQEDSAVYLCASSLQRGGRNEQFFGPGTRLTVL.

The chain combines TRBV28 with TRBJ1-4; perhaps TRBD1 as D (5 bases). The CDR3 has 14 residues. Trimming took 1 base from V and 5 from J, leaving 8 bases between them. Germline assignment: CDR1 MDHEN and CDR2 SYDVKM. The CDR3 DNA sequence: TGTGCCAGCAGTTTATACAGGCAGAATGAAAAACTGTTTTTT. Its translation: CASSLYRQNEKLFF.

CDR3 coding DNA: TGTGCCATCAGTGGACAGGGTGCGAAAAAACTGTTTTTT. Protein product: CAISGQGAKKLFF. The chain is built from TRBV10-3 and TRBJ1-4, with 7 bases aligning to TRBD1. V shed 4 bases, J shed 9 bases, and the junction held 5 bases outside the gene matches. The CDR3 sequence is 13 residues long. CDR1 and CDR2 (germline): ENHRY, SYGVKD.

This chain links TRBV11-2 with TRBJ2-2; 7 nucleotides line up with TRBD1. Germline CDR1 is SGHAT and CDR2 is FQNNGV. V lost 6 bases to trimming and J lost 6 bases; unmatched junction nucleotides: 7. The CDR3 has 14 residues. DNA of the CDR3: TGTGCCAGCAGTTACAGGGGCGGCCCCGGGGAGCTGTTTTTT. As protein: CASSYRGGPGELFF.

The chain links TRBV19 to TRBJ1-1, with D perhaps TRBD1 (6 bases). Germline V CDR1 and CDR2: LNHDA, SQIVND (reference sequence). The CDR3 has 16 amino acids. V dropped 4 bases and J dropped 4 bases, with 19 bases sitting between them. The CDR3 loop is CASSRGGRGSGTEAFF. The DNA for the CDR3 is TGTGCCAGTAGTAGAGGGGGGAGGGGATCGGGCACTGAAGCTTTCTTT.

The chain joins TRBV5-1 to TRBJ1-2; D is perhaps TRBD1 (5 bases). The CDR3 runs 14 residues. CDR1 SGHRS and CDR2 YFSETQ come from the germline V gene. The germline V and J ends were trimmed by 0 bases and 6 bases, with 12 bases remaining between them. The CDR3 bases are TGCGCCAGCAGCTTGGAGGCAGGGAGGGATGGCTACACCTTC. Translated, it gives CASSLEAGRDGYTF.

The chain combines TRBV14 with TRBJ2-2, with D possibly TRBD2 on 6 matching bases. The CDR3 sequence is 13 residues long. CDR1 is SGHDN, CDR2 FVKESK, per germline. The V end was cut by 7 bases, the J end by 5 bases, with 11 bases between. CDR3 sequence reads: CASNGRETGELFF. The CDR3 DNA reads as TGTGCCAGCAACGGCCGGGAGACCGGGGAGCTGTTTTTT. The full variable domain, in which reference TRBV14 and TRBJ2-2 provide the parts outside the CDR3, is EAGVTQFPSHSVIEKGQTVTLRCDPISGHDNLYWYRRVMGKEIKFLLHFVKESKQDESGMPNNRFLAERTGGTYSTLKVQPAELEDSGVYFCASNGRETGELFFGEGSRLTVL.

V gene TRBV28 combines with J gene TRBJ1-1, with 11 bases aligning to TRBD1. This CDR3 spans 19 amino acids. V dropped 5 bases and J dropped 0; count of bases not matched to a gene: 14. Germline CDR1 is MDHEN and CDR2 is SYDVKM. The CDR3 here is CASSQAPTGTGGLNTEAFF. In DNA form, the CDR3 reads TGTGCCAGCAGTCAAGCGCCAACCGGGACAGGGGGGTTGAACACTGAAGCTTTCTTT. The full variable domain, its missing parts supplied by reference TRBV28 and TRBJ1-1, is DVKVTQSSRYLVKRTGEKVFLECVQDMDHENMFWYRQDPGLGLRLIYFSYDVKMKEKGDIPEGYSVSREKKERFSLILESASTNQTSMYLCASSQAPTGTGGLNTEAFFGQGTRLTVV.

In this sample, this clone turned up a few times. V is TRBV10-3 and J is TRBJ2-7; 8 bases line up with TRBD1. CDR3 length: 15 residues. J gave up 3 bases and V 6 bases, and 10 bases lay outside the gene matches. Germline V gene data show CDR1 as ENHRY and CDR2 as SYGVKD. The CDR3 here is CAIRAQGTGFYEQYF. The CDR3 DNA follows: TGTGCCATCAGGGCCCAGGGGACAGGCTTCTACGAGCAGTACTTC.

The V call is TRBV9, the J call TRBJ1-4; TRBD1 is a possible D gene (6 bases). CDR3 size: 15 residues. Germline V lookup: CDR1 SGDLS, CDR2 YYNGEE. Trimming stripped 3 bases from V and 5 bases from J, with 14 bases between. CDR3 in DNA: TGTGCCAGCAGCGCCCCAGGGGACCCCAATGAAAAACTGTTTTTT. This gives the protein CASSAPGDPNEKLFF.

The chain links TRBV2 to TRBJ2-1; perhaps TRBD2 as D (6 bases). This CDR3 is 14 amino acids long. Per germline, CDR1 SNHLY and CDR2 FYNNEI. With 2 bases removed from V and 9 bases from J, the gap between germline ends came to 14 bases. CDR3 nucleotides: TGTGCCAGCAGTGAAATGGTGGGAGGTGGTGAGCAGTTCTTC. This sequence encodes CASSEMVGGGEQFF.

The chain couples TRBV19 to TRBJ1-5; D remains ambiguous. V lost 1 base to trimming and J lost 1 base, with 17 bases between them. This CDR3 comprises 18 residues. CDR1 is LNHDA, CDR2 SQIVND, per germline (reference sequence). CDR3 amino acids: CASSIGSRISTSNQPQHF. The CDR3 nucleotides read TGTGCCAGTAGTATAGGGTCGCGGATATCAACAAGCAATCAGCCCCAGCATTTT.

The rearrangement links TRBV6-1 to TRBJ1-1; 8 nucleotides align to TRBD1. CDR1 MNHNS and CDR2 SASEGT come from the germline V gene. V was clipped by 4 bases and J by 2 bases; unmatched bases: 3. The CDR3 consists of 14 residues. The DNA of the CDR3 is TGTGCCAGCAGTGGACAGGGGTCTAACACTGAAGCTTTCTTT. Translating gives CASSGQGSNTEAFF.

The chain carries TRBV28 and TRBJ1-6; 10 bases line up with TRBD1. The germline gives CDR1 MDHEN, CDR2 SYDVKM. V lost 4 bases to trimming and J lost 10 bases; unmatched junction nucleotides: 16. This CDR3 contains 18 residues. The CDR3 nucleotides read TGTGCCAGCAGTTCCCTGATCCTCCGGGACAGGGGTCGATCACCCCTCCACTTT. Translating gives CASSSLILRDRGRSPLHF.

The CDR3 is CASSVGGPSQPQHF. The CDR3 bases are TGTGCCAGCAGCGTAGGTGGCCCCAGTCAGCCCCAGCATTTT. This sequence joins TRBV9 and TRBJ1-5, with no clear D. V shed 0 bases and J shed 6 bases, with 10 bases lying between them. Germline V gives CDR1 SGDLS, CDR2 YYNGEE. This CDR3 region has 14 residues.

This sequence joins TRBV28 and TRBJ1-5; 11 bases align to TRBD1. The CDR3 contains 16 residues. Germline CDR1 MDHEN, CDR2 SYDVKM. The V gene end was trimmed by 8 bases and the J gene end by 6 bases; junction bases not matched to a gene: 12. CDR3 protein: CASEKDRGRFAQPQHF. CDR3 nucleotide sequence: TGTGCCAGCGAAAAGGACAGGGGGCGATTTGCTCAGCCCCAGCATTTT.

This clone was recorded a few times. This chain links TRBV7-9 with TRBJ2-7; TRBD1 might be the D (7 bases). Germline V gene data show CDR1 as SEHNR and CDR2 as FQNEAQ (reference sequence). The V end was cut by 9 bases, the J end by 3 bases, with 15 bases between. This CDR3 region has 13 residues. CDR3 region: CASSRGQNYEQYF. The CDR3 nucleotides are TGTGCCAGTTCGCGGGGACAGAACTACGAGCAGTACTTC.

The V gene is TRBV23-1, the J gene TRBJ1-2; 9 nucleotides line up with TRBD1. TRBV23-1 falls under the ORF class, with uncertain function. The CDR3 has 17 residues. V shed 0 bases, J shed 2 bases, and the junction held 7 bases outside the gene matches. DNA of the CDR3: TGCGCCAGCAGTCAATCCCCCGGACAGGGGTTGAACTATGGCTACACCTTC. This gives the protein CASSQSPGQGLNYGYTF.

This chain joins TRBV5-5 and TRBJ1-5; 11 bases fit TRBD1. The junction had 12 bases not matched to a gene; V was cut back by 4 bases and J by 9 bases. The germline V gene encodes CDR1 SGHKS and CDR2 YYEKEE (reference sequence). The CDR3 contains 16 residues. The CDR3 reads CASSTEGQGASSPQHF. The DNA of the CDR3 is TGTGCCAGCAGCACGGAAGGACAGGGGGCTTCTTCGCCCCAGCATTTT.

This clone was found a few times. The chain links TRBV30 to TRBJ1-5, with 8 nucleotides matching TRBD1. Germline CDR1 and CDR2: GTSNPN and SVGIG (reference sequence). V dropped 3 bases and J dropped 0; count of bases not matched to a gene: 10. This CDR3 is built from 17 residues. The CDR3 region is CAWRDQGAQYSNQPQHF. The DNA of the CDR3 is TGTGCCTGGAGGGATCAGGGGGCACAGTATAGCAATCAGCCCCAGCATTTT.